This T cell receptor beta chain was documented in a study of T cell responses to AZD1222 COVID-19 vaccine. In germline, CDR1 is SGHRS, CDR2 YFSETQ. This CDR3 contains 14 residues. The V and J ends lost 0 bases and 6 bases respectively, with 13 bases between them. Only in-frame clones appear in the TCRdb table, and some are missing; sequencing was by immunoSEQ multiplex PCR. The profile shows about 140,000 clones, more than 85% of them singletons. Some second doses came at about 4 weeks and others at about 12 weeks; these were pooled. With regard to this clone: Its specificity is not known.

Findings and caveats of the study: Along spike, vaccine-associated CD4 TCRs were found throughout, with dominance at 160-218 and 743-854.

The chain carries TRBV5-1 and TRBJ2-7; no clear D gene. The sample was peripheral blood, taken 28 days after the second AZD1222 dose. This clonotype originated in an adult who received the AZD1222 COVID-19 vaccine. In DNA form, the CDR3 reads TGCGCCAGCAGCTTGGACGGGCCATGGGCCGAGCAGTACTTC. This codes for CASSLDGPWAEQYF.